The entry below describes one T cell receptor (beta chain). Its target antigen remains unknown. No much larger clone is present one base from it, and per-base qualities are unavailable. The CDR3, from cysteine to phenylalanine, totals 15 residues. CDR3 DNA only is kept here, 45 bases in frame from base 1. The junction shows trimming of 4 bases on V and 5 bases on J, plus 15 bases between the germline ends. Taken from the germline V gene, the CDR1 and CDR2 loops are SNHLY and FYNNEI. Preparation of the library involved the immunoSEQ multiplex PCR assay. The published analysis was carried out like this. The Chao-Jaccard similarity index and the number of shared clonotypes were used to measure repertoire overlap between subsets. TCRdb retrieved this table from immuneACCESS and kept in-frame rearrangements only. Not all clones are present; in checked studies, unresolved V genes account for under half, and no reason is known for the remainder. V and J calls and clone size are those listed in that table; D and trimming were worked out from the DNA. In this sample the table shows fewer than 30,000 clones, about 93% of which occur a single time. The ten largest clones represent 0.66% of the sample.

This record comes from a study of CD4 T cell repertoires in COVID-19 (dated by TCRdb to the early 2020s). Background on the whole study: To analyze cross-reactivity, the CFSE-low cells were expanded with IL-2 for approximately 9 days and then labeled again and restimulated with spike proteins from other coronaviruses. Naturally processed CD4+ T cell responses to SARS-CoV-2 spike and nucleoprotein were characterized in COVID-19-recovered individuals, and clonal composition was assessed by TCR Vbeta sequencing. In three recovered individuals, the researchers analyzed the TCR Vbeta repertoire of SARS-CoV-2-reactive T cells at the subset level.

What the authors observed across the whole study: Several of the most expanded SARS-CoV-2-reactive clonotypes were present in two or all three memory subsets, which suggests intraclonal diversification. Between about 7 and 25% of SARS-CoV-2 clonotypes were also detected in secondary cultures stimulated with SARS-CoV and/or HKU1 spike, a finding consistent with cross-reactivity.

Uncultured memory T cell samples were sequenced directly after ex vivo isolation. CD4+ total memory, central memory, effector memory and circulating T follicular helper cells were isolated from peripheral blood mononuclear cells. The clonotype originates from a human donor who had COVID-19. Recombination joined TRBV2 with TRBJ1-5; tentative D gene TRBD1, with 5 bases matching. Sequencing was performed on circulating follicular helper CD4+ T cells (cTfh) from blood, taken before the COVID-19 pandemic. The label giving this sample's cell subset or site can be read as: circulating T follicular helper cells. In nucleotide form, the sequence is TGTGCCAGCAGTGCCTCGCCGGGGGGTTATCAGCCCCAGCATTTT. This is translated as CASSASPGGYQPQHF.